This T cell receptor beta chain was identified during a study of blood T cell repertoires in COVID-19. Turning to the study itself: COVID-19 samples, acute and convalescent, were from the United States, Italy and Spain. T cells, B-cell-depleted T cells, or PBMCs supplied cDNA or gDNA.

This CDR3 comprises 18 residues. With 4 bases clipped from V and 0 bases from J, the junction kept 14 bases outside the gene matches. Germline CDR1 is LGHDT and CDR2 is YNNKEL (reference sequence). Original handling: Counts of nucleated cells, estimated from reference gene primer amplification, were obtained. Assay used: immunoSEQ multiplex PCR; TCRdb lists only in-frame clones, some missing. V, J and clone size derive from that table, while D and trimming were established from the DNA sequence. This sample has about 170,000 clones, with 85% to 95% found just once. The chain combines TRBV3-1 (or the pseudogene TRBV3-2) with TRBJ1-1; 7 bases fit TRBD1. The sample consisted of peripheral blood. The clonotype originates from a woman in her forties or fifties with acute or convalescent COVID-19. CDR3 nucleotides: TGTGCCAGCAGCCCCACAATTTACAGGGACAGCATGAACACTGAAGCTTTCTTT. Its protein is CASSPTIYRDSMNTEAFF.